What follows describes a single T cell receptor (beta chain). Its antigen is not identified. The cDNA had a unique molecular identifier and a template-switch universal primer site. MiXCR, applied by TCRdb to the 5' RACE reads, yields one record per CDR3 protein. Here the sample spans 1.5 million to 2 million distinct CDR3 sequences, less than 40% being singletons. This specimen comes from a study of identical twins. The study's findings and limits: Conclusions relied on cross-sectional statistical analysis, not following the same donors. Because invariant MAIT and iNKT cells could be present, zero-insertion analyses could be partly confounded. Twins' excess sharing was less marked for out-of-frame beta sequences.

This CDR3 comprises 16 residues. Germline V gene data show CDR1 as SNHLY and CDR2 as FYNNEI. The chain combines TRBV2 with TRBJ2-1, with D perhaps matching TRBD2 (5 bases). The J call is in doubt because the DNA end fits TRBJ2-7 better. The receptor comes from a newborn girl in good health. Sequencing was done on a sample of cord blood. CDR3 sequence: CASRTSAASSYNEQYF. The CDR3 nucleotides are TGTGCCAGCAGGACCTCAGCGGCTAGCTCCTACAATGAGCAGTACTTC.